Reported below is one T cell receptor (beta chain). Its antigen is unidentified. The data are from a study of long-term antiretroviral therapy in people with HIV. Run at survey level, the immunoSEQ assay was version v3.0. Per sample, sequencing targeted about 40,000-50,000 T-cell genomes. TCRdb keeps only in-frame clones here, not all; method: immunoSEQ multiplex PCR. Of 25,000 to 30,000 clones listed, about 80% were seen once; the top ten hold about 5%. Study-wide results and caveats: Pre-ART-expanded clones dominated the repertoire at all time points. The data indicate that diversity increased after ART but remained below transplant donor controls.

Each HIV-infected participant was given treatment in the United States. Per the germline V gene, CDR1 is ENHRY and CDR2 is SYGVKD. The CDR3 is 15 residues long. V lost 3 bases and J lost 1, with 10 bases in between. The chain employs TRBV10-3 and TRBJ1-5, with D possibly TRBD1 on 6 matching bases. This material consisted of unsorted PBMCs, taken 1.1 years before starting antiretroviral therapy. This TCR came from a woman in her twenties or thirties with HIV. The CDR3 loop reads CAISEWGASNQPQHF. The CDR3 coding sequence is TGTGCCATCAGTGAATGGGGGGCAAGCAATCAGCCCCAGCATTTT.